Following are 21 T cell receptor beta chains from one sample sequenced in a study of post-analysis software for immune sequencing data. These receptors are not linked to any known antigen. Unique molecular identifiers featured in each of the TCR beta cDNA libraries. TCRdb re-called the PCR reads through MiXCR, storing one row per CDR3 protein. Of around 700,000 distinct CDR3 sequences listed, approximately 60% are singletons. Regarding the study as a whole: TRBV segments more frequent in patients than in controls numbered about five and included TRBV5-6, TRBV5-1 and TRBV20-1.

What was sequenced was blood. These receptors were taken from a girl between 2 and 10 years old with multiple sclerosis.

J is TRBJ2-1 and V is TRBV20-1; TRBD2 matches at 11 bases. Germline V gene data show CDR1 as DFQATT and CDR2 as SNEGSKA (reference sequence). The CDR3 loop spans 15 amino acids. V shed 8 bases and J 3 bases; nucleotides not matched to a gene: 9. The CDR3 sequence: CSPARLAGIYNEQFF. The CDR3 nucleotides read TGCAGTCCGGCCCGACTAGCGGGGATCTACAATGAGCAGTTCTTC.

This clonotype was found a few times. The chain links TRBV6-1 to TRBJ1-1; D ambiguous. CDR1 MNHNS and CDR2 SASEGT come from the germline V gene. This CDR3 spans 13 amino acids. The germline V and J ends were trimmed by 4 bases and 2 bases, with 8 bases remaining between them. The CDR3 reads CASSVRVNTEAFF. The DNA for the CDR3 is TGTGCCAGCAGTGTTAGGGTAAACACTGAAGCTTTCTTT.

There are a few counts of this clonotype. V is TRBV29-1 and J is TRBJ2-3; 9 nucleotides match TRBD1. Trimming removed 6 bases from V and 4 bases from J; junction bases left unmatched: 11. Germline CDR1 and CDR2: SQVTM and ANQGSEA. The CDR3 runs 15 residues. The CDR3 loop is CSVWPWDRVADTQYF. The CDR3 DNA reads as TGCAGCGTGTGGCCCTGGGACAGGGTGGCAGATACGCAGTATTTT.

The chain carries TRBV2 and TRBJ1-1, with D possibly TRBD1 on 6 matching bases. Trimming pared 8 bases from V and 5 bases from J, leaving 18 bases between. The CDR3 totals 14 residues. Germline V CDR1 and CDR2: SNHLY, FYNNEI. Here the CDR3 DNA reads TGTGCCAGCCGAACCCACAGGGATGATACTGAAGCTTTCTTT. This sequence encodes CASRTHRDDTEAFF.

J is TRBJ1-2 and V is TRBV4-1, with no clear D. Trimming cost V 3 bases and J 3 bases, with 8 bases left between them. This CDR3 is built from 13 residues. The germline V gene has CDR1 MGHRA and CDR2 YSYEKL. The CDR3 coding sequence is TGCGCCAGCAGCCACCTTAAGGACTATGGCTACACCTTC. Protein product: CASSHLKDYGYTF.

The chain employs TRBV9 and TRBJ1-1, with 9 bases matching TRBD1. From germline, CDR1 is SGDLS and CDR2 YYNGEE. With 2 bases clipped from V and 5 bases from J, the junction kept 4 bases outside the gene matches. The CDR3 is 14 residues long. The CDR3 protein is CASSVLGQGTEAFF. The CDR3 DNA follows: TGTGCCAGCAGCGTCCTCGGACAGGGGACTGAAGCTTTCTTT.

This sequence joins TRBV13 and TRBJ2-1; 8 nucleotides match TRBD2. The V gene end was trimmed by 1 base and the J gene end by 0 bases; junction bases not matched to a gene: 5. Germline V gene sequence: CDR1 PRHDT, CDR2 FYEKMQ (reference sequence). The CDR3 extends over 17 amino acids. CDR3 residues: CASSLVSGGSSYNEQFF. The CDR3 coding sequence is TGTGCCAGCAGCTTAGTTTCGGGGGGGAGCTCCTACAATGAGCAGTTCTTC. Combining the CDR3 with reference TRBV13 and TRBJ2-1 gives the whole variable domain AAGVIQSPRHLIKEKRETATLKCYPIPRHDTVYWYQQGPGQDPQFLISFYEKMQSDKGSIPDRFSAQQFSDYHSELNMSSLELGDSALYFCASSLVSGGSSYNEQFFGPGTRLTVL.

This rearrangement joins TRBV20-1 to TRBJ2-1; 10 bases line up with TRBD2. This CDR3 has 13 residues. V was clipped by 5 bases and J by 5 bases; unmatched bases: 3. Germline CDR1 and CDR2: DFQATT and SNEGSKA (reference sequence). CDR3 sequence (DNA): TGCAGTGCTCTAGCGGGAGACCACAATGAGCAGTTCTTC. Translated: CSALAGDHNEQFF.

The chain couples TRBV7-2 to TRBJ2-1; the D gene could be TRBD1 or TRBD2 (5 bases each). The germline CDR1 and CDR2 sequences are SGHTA and FQGNSA. V was shortened by 1 base and J by 7 bases, with 8 bases between the two germline ends. CDR3 length: 13 amino acids. The CDR3 here is CASSLVWGNEQFF. CDR3 nucleotides: TGTGCCAGCAGCTTAGTGTGGGGGAATGAGCAGTTCTTC.

The rearrangement uses TRBV6-5 and TRBJ1-2; 9 bases align to TRBD1. Germline V gene sequence: CDR1 MNHEY, CDR2 SVGAGI. The CDR3 consists of 16 residues. V was pared by 7 bases and J by 2 bases, with 11 bases of the junction left unmatched. This chain's CDR3 is CASIPGGQGANYGYTF. The DNA of the CDR3 is TGTGCCAGCATCCCCGGGGGACAGGGCGCGAACTATGGCTACACCTTC.

This sequence joins TRBV29-1 and TRBJ2-1; 10 bases fit TRBD1. This CDR3 comprises 14 residues. The germline CDR1 and CDR2 sequences are SQVTM and ANQGSEA. The junction had 3 bases not matched to a gene; V was cut back by 7 bases and J by 0 bases. The CDR3, as DNA: TGCAGCGGACGGGACAGGGGCTCCTACAATGAGCAGTTCTTC. This gives the protein CSGRDRGSYNEQFF.

The rearrangement joins TRBV20-1 to TRBJ2-5; D uncertain. Per the germline V gene, CDR1 is DFQATT and CDR2 is SNEGSKA (reference sequence). Deletions cut 3 bases from V and 1 base from J, with 9 bases between. The length of the CDR3 is 13 residues. The CDR3 spells CSASRDTQETQYF. CDR3 sequence (DNA): TGCAGTGCTAGCCGTGACACCCAAGAGACCCAGTACTTC.

This chain joins TRBV7-2 and TRBJ2-5; 16 bases map to TRBD2. After removal of 1 base from V and 4 bases from J, the junction contained 6 bases not matched to a gene. The length of the CDR3 is 18 residues. Germline values: CDR1 SGHTA, CDR2 FQGNSA. The CDR3 DNA sequence: TGTGCCAGCAGCTTAGGAGGGACTAGCGGGGGGGCCGGAGAGACCCAGTACTTC. Protein: CASSLGGTSGGAGETQYF.

The chain recombines TRBV29-1 with TRBJ2-1; 10 nucleotides match TRBD2. Germline CDR1 SQVTM, CDR2 ANQGSEA. The length of the CDR3 is 15 residues. The V and J ends lost 4 bases and 2 bases, in that order; junction bases with no gene match: 5. CDR3 DNA: TGCAGCGTTGGCCGCGGGACTAGCGCCTACAATGAGCAGTTCTTC. Translated: CSVGRGTSAYNEQFF.

The chain has TRBV5-8 and TRBJ1-2; D gene uncertain. The length of the CDR3 is 14 residues. CDR1 is SGHTS, CDR2 YDEGEE, per germline. V was shortened by 1 base and J by 8 bases, with 15 bases between the two germline ends. CDR3 in DNA: TGTGCCAGCAGCTTGCTTGGGGAGGCGCCGGGCTACACCTTC. Translation gives CASSLLGEAPGYTF.

This chain uses TRBV20-1 with TRBJ2-3; no reliable D call. CDR1 DFQATT and CDR2 SNEGSKA come from the germline V gene (reference sequence). The CDR3 spans 14 residues. V lost 0 bases and J lost 5, with 12 bases in between. The CDR3 is CSARDSAKVDTQYF. The CDR3 nucleotides are TGCAGTGCTAGAGATTCGGCCAAAGTAGATACGCAGTATTTT.

The chain joins TRBV30 to TRBJ1-4; TRBD1 matches at 7 bases. The CDR3 is made up of 13 amino acids. The germline gives CDR1 GTSNPN, CDR2 SVGIG (reference sequence). J gave up 4 bases and V 3 bases, and 2 bases lay outside the gene matches. The CDR3 DNA reads TGTGCCTGGAGGGGACAGATTAATGAAAAACTGTTTTTT. Amino acids: CAWRGQINEKLFF. The whole variable domain, filled in from reference TRBV30 and TRBJ1-4, reads SQTIHQWPATLVQPVGSPLSLECTVEGTSNPNLYWYRQAAGRGLQLLFYSVGIGQISSEVPQNLSASRPQDRQFILSSKKLLLSDSGFYLCAWRGQINEKLFFGSGTQLSVL.

CDR3 nucleotide sequence: TGCGCCAGCAGCTGGAACCGGGACAGGGGGAATGAGCAGTTCTTC. Amino acids: CASSWNRDRGNEQFF. This rearrangement joins TRBV4-1 to TRBJ2-1; TRBD1 agrees at 11 bases. This CDR3 has 15 residues. Germline loops: CDR1 MGHRA, CDR2 YSYEKL. The J segment lost 7 bases and the V segment lost 5 bases, leaving 7 bases of the junction unmatched.

V and J are TRBV28 and TRBJ2-4; 7 nucleotides agree with TRBD2. The assigned J gene may be wrong: the sequence end matches TRBJ2-7 better. The CDR3 runs 16 residues. Germline V gene sequence: CDR1 MDHEN, CDR2 SYDVKM. CDR3 DNA: TGTGCCAGCAGTTCCGTGACTAGCCCCTTCACCTACGAGCAGTACTTC. It translates to CASSSVTSPFTYEQYF.

This clonotype was seen a few times. The DNA for the CDR3 is TGTGCCAGCAGCCCAATCCCGGGCCACTATGGCTACACCTTC. Translation gives CASSPIPGHYGYTF. This sequence joins TRBV3-1 and TRBJ1-2, with D hard to call. CDR3 length equals 14 residues. Between the trimmed V and J ends, which lost 4 bases and 3 bases, there was a span of 12 bases. Germline CDR1 is LGHDT and CDR2 is YNNKEL (reference sequence).

This chain uses TRBV12-3 or TRBV12-4 with TRBJ2-3; D tentatively reads TRBD1 or TRBD2 (6 bases each). This CDR3 has 14 amino acids. Trimming stripped 3 bases from V and 2 bases from J, with 9 bases between. The CDR3, as DNA: TGTGCCAGCAGTTTCCGGGGGCCCACAGATACGCAGTATTTT. Translation: CASSFRGPTDTQYF.